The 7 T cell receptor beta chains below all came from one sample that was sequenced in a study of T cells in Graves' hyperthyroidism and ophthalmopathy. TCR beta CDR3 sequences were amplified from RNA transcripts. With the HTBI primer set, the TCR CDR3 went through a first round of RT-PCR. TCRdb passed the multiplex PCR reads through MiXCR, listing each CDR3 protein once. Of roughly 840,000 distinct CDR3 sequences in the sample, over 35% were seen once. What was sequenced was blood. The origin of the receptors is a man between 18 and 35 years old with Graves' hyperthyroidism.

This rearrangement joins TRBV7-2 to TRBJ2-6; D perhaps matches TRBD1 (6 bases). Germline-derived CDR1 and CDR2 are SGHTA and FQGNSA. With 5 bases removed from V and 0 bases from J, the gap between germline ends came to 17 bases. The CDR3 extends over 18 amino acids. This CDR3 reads CASSVAGTMSSGANVLTF. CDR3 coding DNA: TGTGCCAGCAGCGTGGCCGGGACAATGAGCTCTGGGGCCAACGTCCTGACTTTC.

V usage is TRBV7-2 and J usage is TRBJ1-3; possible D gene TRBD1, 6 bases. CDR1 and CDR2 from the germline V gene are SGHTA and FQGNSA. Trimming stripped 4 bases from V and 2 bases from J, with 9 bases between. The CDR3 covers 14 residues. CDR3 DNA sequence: TGTGCCAGCAGCTCCTCAGGGGCTGGAAACACCATATATTTT. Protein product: CASSSSGAGNTIYF.

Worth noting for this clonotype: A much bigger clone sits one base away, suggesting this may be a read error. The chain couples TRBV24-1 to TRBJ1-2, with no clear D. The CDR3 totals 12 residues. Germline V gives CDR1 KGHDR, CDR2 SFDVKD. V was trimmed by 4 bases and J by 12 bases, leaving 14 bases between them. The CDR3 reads CATSEIPSGHTF. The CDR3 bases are TGTGCCACCAGTGAAATTCCTTCCGGCCACACCTTC.

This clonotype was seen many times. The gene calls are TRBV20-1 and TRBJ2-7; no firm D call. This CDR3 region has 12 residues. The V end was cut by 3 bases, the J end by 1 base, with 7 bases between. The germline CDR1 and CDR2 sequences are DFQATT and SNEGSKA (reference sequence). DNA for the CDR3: TGCAGTGCTAGGTCCGGGTCCTACGAGCAGTACTTC. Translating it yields CSARSGSYEQYF.

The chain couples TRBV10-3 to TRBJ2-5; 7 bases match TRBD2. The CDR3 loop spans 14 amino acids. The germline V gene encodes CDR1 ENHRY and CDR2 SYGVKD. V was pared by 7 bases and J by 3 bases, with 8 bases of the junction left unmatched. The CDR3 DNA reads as TGTGCCATCAAGGACCGTCTAGCGGAAGAGACCCAGTACTTC. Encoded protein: CAIKDRLAEETQYF.

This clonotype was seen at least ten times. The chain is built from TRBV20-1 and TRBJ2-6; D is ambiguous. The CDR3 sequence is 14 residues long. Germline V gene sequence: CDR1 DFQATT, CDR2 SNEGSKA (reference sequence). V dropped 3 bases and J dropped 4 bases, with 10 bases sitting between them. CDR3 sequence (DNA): TGCAGTGCTAGGCCCGGTCACGGGGCCAACGTCCTGACTTTC. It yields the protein CSARPGHGANVLTF.

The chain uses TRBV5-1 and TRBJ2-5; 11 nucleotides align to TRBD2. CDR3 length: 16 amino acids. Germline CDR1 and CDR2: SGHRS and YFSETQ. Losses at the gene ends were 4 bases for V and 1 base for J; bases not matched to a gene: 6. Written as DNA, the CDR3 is TGCGCCAGCAGCGCGGGAGGGACTAGCGGCCAAGAGACCCAGTACTTC. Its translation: CASSAGGTSGQETQYF.